The 32 T cell receptor beta chains given below trace back to one sample, sequenced in a study of blood T cell repertoires in COVID-19. Here immunoSEQ multiplex PCR was the method, and the copy in TCRdb shows in-frame clones only, minus some. Of more than 300,000 clones in the sample, approximately 89% are singletons; the top ten hold approximately 1.8%. The sequenced sample was peripheral blood. The receptors were sampled from a woman aged 25 to 39 with COVID-19, enrolled during active disease.

V and J are TRBV7-9 and TRBJ1-2, with 8 bases that match TRBD1. Per germline, CDR1 SEHNR and CDR2 FQNEAQ (reference sequence). V gave up 10 bases and J gave up 0 bases; unmatched junction bases: 13. The CDR3 is 16 residues long. The CDR3 sequence is CAILPRDRIPNYGYTF. CDR3 in DNA: TGTGCCATCCTGCCTAGGGACAGGATTCCTAACTATGGCTACACCTTC.

The CDR3 region is CASRIRDQPQHF. As DNA, the CDR3 is TGTGCCAGTAGGATACGGGATCAGCCCCAGCATTTT. The rearrangement uses TRBV19 and TRBJ1-5; unclear D gene. V was shortened by 6 bases and J by 5 bases, with 8 bases between the two germline ends. Looked up from germline, CDR1 is LNHDA and CDR2 is SQIVND (reference sequence). The CDR3 has 12 residues.

This rearrangement joins TRBV6-6 to TRBJ1-5; D ambiguous. The germline CDR1 and CDR2 sequences are MNHNY and SVGAGI (reference sequence). This CDR3 spans 12 amino acids. Trimming pared 2 bases from V and 15 bases from J, leaving 14 bases between. For the CDR3, the DNA is TGTGCCAGCAGTTACGGACCGGGATTAGGGCATTTT. Protein: CASSYGPGLGHF.

J is TRBJ2-5 and V is TRBV6-2 or TRBV6-3; possible D gene TRBD2, 6 bases. V lost 0 bases and J lost 1, with 6 bases in between. CDR3 length: 14 residues. Looked up from germline, CDR1 is MNHEY and CDR2 is SVGEGT. CDR3 sequence reads: CASSYSSGQETQYF. The CDR3 DNA reads as TGTGCCAGCAGTTACTCTAGCGGCCAAGAGACCCAGTACTTC.

CDR3 loop: CASSLPRGGAGELFF. CDR3 bases: TGTGCCAGCAGCCTACCCCGGGGGGGGGCCGGGGAGCTGTTTTTT. The genes are TRBV3-1 (or the pseudogene TRBV3-2) and TRBJ2-2, with 8 bases matching TRBD2. With 4 bases clipped from V and 6 bases from J, the junction kept 7 bases outside the gene matches. CDR3 size: 15 residues. From germline, CDR1 is LGHDT and CDR2 YNNKEL (reference sequence).

This chain uses TRBV5-1 with TRBJ2-5; the match to TRBD2 covers 10 bases. This CDR3 contains 19 residues. V was pared by 4 bases and J by 1 base, with 16 bases of the junction left unmatched. CDR1 is SGHRS and CDR2 is YFSETQ in the germline V gene. CDR3 residues: CASSVRVSASGGRQETQYF. For the CDR3, the DNA is TGCGCCAGCAGCGTGAGAGTCTCGGCTAGCGGGGGTCGCCAAGAGACCCAGTACTTC.

The rearrangement joins TRBV18 to TRBJ1-4; 7 nucleotides line up with TRBD1. The germline V gene has CDR1 KGHSH and CDR2 LQKENI. There are 13 residues in the CDR3. The V gene end was trimmed by 5 bases and the J gene end by 6 bases; junction bases not matched to a gene: 3. CDR3 sequence: CASSFQGDEKLFF. The CDR3 DNA follows: TGTGCCAGCTCATTCCAGGGGGATGAAAAACTGTTTTTT.

The V gene is TRBV9, the J gene TRBJ1-1; no firm D call. The germline V and J ends were trimmed by 3 bases and 1 base, with 10 bases remaining between them. The CDR3 covers 14 residues. Germline V gene lookup returns CDR1 SGDLS and CDR2 YYNGEE. In nucleotides, the CDR3 is TGTGCCAGCAGCGGTGCACCCGGGAACACTGAAGCTTTCTTT. It encodes CASSGAPGNTEAFF.

The chain has TRBV5-8 and TRBJ1-6; 11 bases fit TRBD1. The ends lost 4 bases at V and 9 bases at J; junction bases unmatched: 12. CDR1 is SGHTS and CDR2 is YDEGEE in the germline V gene. The CDR3 covers 17 residues. CDR3 sequence (DNA): TGTGCCAGCAGCCGGACAGGGGGCTCGGGGTCGACTTCACCCCTCCACTTT. Translation: CASSRTGGSGSTSPLHF.

This chain connects TRBV3-1 (or the pseudogene TRBV3-2) to TRBJ1-5; D is perhaps TRBD1 (5 bases). The CDR3 sequence is 14 residues long. V was clipped by 0 bases and J by 9 bases, with 12 bases between them. Germline values: CDR1 LGHDT, CDR2 YNNKEL (reference sequence). CDR3 protein: CASSQEASGGPQHF. CDR3 DNA: TGTGCCAGCAGCCAAGAGGCATCCGGGGGGCCCCAGCATTTT.

This chain uses TRBV6-2 or TRBV6-3 with TRBJ2-7; TRBD1 aligns across 10 bases. The V gene end was trimmed by 6 bases and the J gene end by 7 bases; junction bases not matched to a gene: 15. Per germline, CDR1 MNHEY and CDR2 SVGEGT. The CDR3 totals 16 residues. CDR3 region: CASSRRGTGVGGEQYF. The DNA for the CDR3 is TGTGCCAGCAGCCGGAGAGGGACAGGGGTCGGCGGGGAGCAGTACTTC.

The CDR3 bases are TGTGCCAGCAGTTACGTCGGGGGGGCAAGGGAGCTGTTTTTT. Encoded protein: CASSYVGGARELFF. The chain uses TRBV6-6 and TRBJ2-2, with 8 bases lining up with TRBD2. The CDR3 has 14 amino acids. Per germline, CDR1 MNHNY and CDR2 SVGAGI (reference sequence). The junction had 5 bases not matched to a gene; V was cut back by 2 bases and J by 9 bases.

The rearrangement uses TRBV3-1 (or the pseudogene TRBV3-2) and TRBJ1-1; D is unclear. With 1 base removed from V and 3 bases from J, the gap between germline ends came to 9 bases. The CDR3 extends over 14 amino acids. Germline V gene lookup returns CDR1 LGHDT and CDR2 YNNKEL (reference sequence). The CDR3 DNA follows: TGTGCCAGCAGCCAAGTATGGGCCCACACTGAAGCTTTCTTT. The encoded protein is CASSQVWAHTEAFF.

This chain uses TRBV3-1 (or the pseudogene TRBV3-2) with TRBJ2-3; 11 bases are shared with TRBD2. The germline V gene encodes CDR1 LGHDT and CDR2 YNNKEL (reference sequence). This CDR3 is built from 18 residues. After removal of 1 base from V and 0 bases from J, the junction contained 6 bases not matched to a gene. Here the CDR3 reads CASSQGLAGRTSTDTQYF. The CDR3 DNA sequence: TGTGCCAGCAGCCAAGGACTAGCGGGACGTACTAGCACAGATACGCAGTATTTT.

V is TRBV27 and J is TRBJ1-3; D remains ambiguous. This CDR3 spans 14 amino acids. The germline gives CDR1 MNHEY, CDR2 SMNVEV (reference sequence). V was trimmed by 2 bases and J by 2 bases, leaving 7 bases between them. The DNA for the CDR3 is TGTGCCAGCAGTTTACTAGGAACTGGAAACACCATATATTTT. Translating it yields CASSLLGTGNTIYF.

V gene TRBV4-2 combines with J gene TRBJ2-1; 10 bases map to TRBD2. Losses at the gene ends were 1 base for V and 7 bases for J; bases not matched to a gene: 4. CDR1 LGHNA and CDR2 YNFKEQ come from the germline V gene. The CDR3 is made up of 15 amino acids. CDR3 sequence: CASSQVAAGGNEQFF. The CDR3 DNA reads as TGTGCCAGCAGCCAAGTGGCAGCGGGGGGGAATGAGCAGTTCTTC.

This clone showed up just once. V usage is TRBV10-1 and J usage is TRBJ2-3; TRBD2 agrees at 10 bases. The CDR3 is made up of 13 amino acids. Germline V lookup: CDR1 WNHNN, CDR2 SYGVQD (reference sequence). V lost 8 bases to trimming and J lost 5 bases; unmatched junction nucleotides: 4. CDR3 coding DNA: TGCGCCAGCCCTGGACTAGCGGAAGATACGCAGTATTTT. Its protein product is CASPGLAEDTQYF.

This chain connects TRBV11-2 to TRBJ1-2; perhaps TRBD1 as D (6 bases). The germline V and J ends were trimmed by 2 bases and 4 bases, with 11 bases remaining between them. The CDR3 loop spans 14 amino acids. In germline, CDR1 is SGHAT, CDR2 FQNNGV. Here the CDR3 reads CASSLHRAGYGYTF. CDR3 DNA: TGTGCCAGCAGCTTACACAGGGCGGGCTATGGCTACACCTTC.

The V and J genes are TRBV5-1 and TRBJ1-2; D is perhaps TRBD1 (5 bases). V lost 3 bases to trimming and J lost 2 bases, with 14 bases between them. This CDR3 region has 15 residues. CDR1 and CDR2 (germline): SGHRS, YFSETQ. CDR3: CASSSGQRTNYGYTF. The CDR3 DNA reads as TGCGCCAGCAGCTCCGGACAAAGGACGAACTATGGCTACACCTTC. The full variable domain, completed using reference TRBV5-1 and TRBJ1-2, is KAGVTQTPRYLIKTRGQQVTLSCSPISGHRSVSWYQQTPGQGLQFLFEYFSETQRNKGNFPGRFSGRQFSNSRSEMNVSTLELGDSALYLCASSSGQRTNYGYTFGSGTRLTVV.

The chain has TRBV6-5 and TRBJ2-3, with D maybe TRBD2 (6 bases). V lost 7 bases and J lost 4, with 18 bases in between. Germline values: CDR1 MNHEY, CDR2 SVGAGI. This CDR3 comprises 15 residues. The CDR3 protein is CASNPNGGTPDTQYF. CDR3 in DNA: TGTGCCAGCAACCCAAACGGGGGAACCCCAGATACGCAGTATTTT.

The chain is built from TRBV5-5 and TRBJ1-4, with TRBD1 identical over 9 bases. The CDR3 extends over 15 amino acids. The germline gives CDR1 SGHKS, CDR2 YYEKEE (reference sequence). V shed 4 bases, J shed 4 bases, and the junction held 5 bases outside the gene matches. This CDR3 is CASSRTGGDNEKLFF. The CDR3 coding sequence is TGTGCCAGCAGCCGTACAGGGGGCGATAATGAAAAACTGTTTTTT.

V and J are TRBV7-8 and TRBJ1-1, with D perhaps TRBD1 (5 bases). Trimming cost V 5 bases and J 11 bases, with 21 bases left between them. Germline V lookup: CDR1 SGHVS, CDR2 FQNEAQ. The CDR3 runs to 14 residues. CDR3 sequence (DNA): TGTGCCAGCAGCCCCGAGGGACTTGTGGTAGAGGCTTTCTTT. Translating gives CASSPEGLVVEAFF.

This clone has only one observation. The rearrangement joins TRBV5-6 to TRBJ2-1; TRBD2 aligns across 11 bases. J gave up 6 bases and V 3 bases, and 5 bases lay outside the gene matches. The germline CDR1 and CDR2 sequences are SGHDT and YYEEEE. The CDR3 runs to 15 residues. The CDR3: CASSWGLAGGNEQFF. The CDR3, as DNA: TGTGCCAGCAGCTGGGGTCTAGCGGGGGGCAATGAGCAGTTCTTC.

The rearrangement joins TRBV30 to TRBJ1-4; 8 nucleotides agree with TRBD1. Germline CDR1 GTSNPN, CDR2 SVGIG (reference sequence). V shed 2 bases and J 3 bases; nucleotides not matched to a gene: 5. CDR3 size: 15 residues. The CDR3 DNA reads TGTGCCTGGAGTAGAACAGGGGGTGCTAATGAAAAACTGTTTTTT. Its protein is CAWSRTGGANEKLFF.

This chain uses TRBV2 with TRBJ1-3; D possibly corresponds to TRBD1 (6 bases). The CDR3 runs to 15 residues. The germline V gene encodes CDR1 SNHLY and CDR2 FYNNEI. Trimming took 6 bases from V and 1 from J, leaving 13 bases between them. The CDR3 loop reads CASREQGSSGNTIYF. The CDR3, as DNA: TGTGCCAGCAGAGAACAGGGCTCTTCTGGAAACACCATATATTTT.

The chain has TRBV11-2 and TRBJ2-5; D possibly corresponds to TRBD2 (5 bases). The CDR3 consists of 13 residues. Trimming removed 1 base from V and 7 bases from J, with 10 bases in between. CDR1 SGHAT and CDR2 FQNNGV come from the germline V gene. The DNA for the CDR3 is TGTGCCAGCAGCTTAGGAGGGTTTGGGACCCAGTACTTC. As protein: CASSLGGFGTQYF.

Points on this clone: One junction end disagrees with the germline gene, perhaps due to a read error. The CDR3 coding sequence is TGTGCCAGTACAGGGACAGGGGAGGATGGAGTTTTT. Protein product: CASTGTGEDGVF. The genes are TRBV7-3 and TRBJ1-1; 10 bases align to TRBD1. Germline V gene data show CDR1 as SGHTA and CDR2 as FQGTGA. CDR3 size: 12 residues.

The chain has TRBV20-1 and TRBJ1-1; a weak D match, TRBD1 (5 bases). Trimming took off 3 bases at V and 8 bases at J, with 10 bases between the two ends. The CDR3 contains 11 residues. Germline V gene lookup returns CDR1 DFQATT and CDR2 SNEGSKA (reference sequence). The CDR3 here is CSASMQGEAFF. CDR3 sequence (DNA): TGCAGTGCTAGTATGCAGGGAGAAGCTTTCTTT.

This clone was observed a handful of times. The chain is built from TRBV5-5 and TRBJ2-7, with TRBD1 matching 8 bases. Germline trimming cut 3 bases from V and 3 bases from J; bases unmatched to any gene: 11. This CDR3 comprises 16 residues. In germline, CDR1 is SGHKS, CDR2 YYEKEE (reference sequence). DNA of the CDR3: TGTGCCAGCAGCTCCACCCCCGGACAGGGCTTCTACGAGCAGTACTTC. Translated, it gives CASSSTPGQGFYEQYF.

The chain carries TRBV6-5 and TRBJ1-5; D is undetermined. Germline assignment: CDR1 MNHEY and CDR2 SVGAGI. The V end was cut by 8 bases, the J end by 10 bases, with 21 bases between. This CDR3 contains 14 residues. The CDR3 nucleotides read TGTGCCAGCCATGAGTGGCGGAGCCGGTCACCCCAGCATTTT. Its protein product is CASHEWRSRSPQHF.

V gene TRBV7-9 combines with J gene TRBJ2-7, with D possibly being TRBD1 (6 bases). CDR1 and CDR2 from the germline V gene are SEHNR and FQNEAQ (reference sequence). CDR3 size: 13 residues. The V end lost 6 bases, the J end lost 6 bases, and 15 bases lay between the germline ends. CDR3 DNA: TGTGCCAGCAGGCTACTACAGGGTGGCGAGCAGTACGTC. It is translated as CASRLLQGGEQYV.

The chain joins TRBV10-3 to TRBJ2-1; maybe TRBD1 (6 bases). This CDR3 region has 18 residues. Germline loops: CDR1 ENHRY, CDR2 SYGVKD. Trimming cost V 3 bases and J 3 bases, with 21 bases left between them. CDR3 region: CAISEQSFRGSHYNEQFF. Here the CDR3 DNA reads TGTGCCATCAGTGAACAAAGTTTCAGGGGAAGCCACTACAATGAGCAGTTCTTC.